This T cell receptor (beta chain) was captured in a study of T cell responses to AZD1222 COVID-19 vaccine. The table came from immunoSEQ multiplex PCR; TCRdb's copy has only in-frame clones and leaves some out. The sample lists roughly 190,000 clones, over 85% seen once, with 3.5% to 5% in the top ten. The CDR3 contains 16 residues. V was shortened by 10 bases and J by 2 bases, with 22 bases between the two germline ends. Germline V gene sequence: CDR1 SGHTA, CDR2 FQGNSA. The starting material was peripheral blood, obtained on day 0 of AZD1222 vaccination. The receptor's source is an adult in good health. The chain combines TRBV7-2 with TRBJ2-3, with D perhaps matching TRBD1 (6 bases). CDR3 sequence: CATRLNTGFSTDTQYF. CDR3 in DNA: TGTGCCACCAGACTTAACACAGGGTTTTCCACAGATACGCAGTATTTT.